This note documents a single T cell receptor (beta chain) sequence. The antigen remains unidentified. The record originates from a study of blood T cells in healthy people across ages. This CDR3 is built from 14 residues. After removal of 7 bases from V and 6 bases from J, the junction contained 9 bases not matched to a gene. Findings and caveats of the study: Age advanced and TCR beta diversity per million T cells fell, roughly linearly.

Primed by a sample-barcoded 5' primer and a J-beta primer mix, a second PCR proceeded for 7 to 11 cycles. Tagging of each cDNA molecule was performed by a template-switch adaptor with 12 random nucleotides. TCRdb fed the 5' RACE reads into MiXCR, producing one record per CDR3 protein. The sample holds roughly 1,800,000 distinct CDR3 sequences, just under 50% seen once. The donors, healthy Caucasians from Russia, were aged roughly 6 to 90. Drawn from each donor were about 9 milliliters of peripheral blood. The sequence was collected from a woman aged 40 to 50 in good health. Sequenced material: blood. This rearrangement joins TRBV12-3 or TRBV12-4 to TRBJ1-2; 9 nucleotides line up with TRBD1. This CDR3 is CASTRDRDWDGYTF. CDR3 DNA: TGTGCCAGCACCCGGGACAGGGATTGGGATGGCTACACCTTC.